The entry below gives a single TCR beta chain sequence along with its context. The data belong to a study of identical twins. A single record per CDR3 protein comes from TCRdb applying MiXCR to the 5' RACE reads. The sample lists 200,000 to 300,000 distinct CDR3 sequences, about 11% occurring once. The CDR3 is made up of 16 amino acids. The ends lost 4 bases at V and 8 bases at J; junction bases unmatched: 8. Looked up from germline, CDR1 is SGHRS and CDR2 is YFSETQ. The rearrangement links TRBV5-1 to TRBJ1-6; TRBD1 matches 11 bases. The sample comprised memory T cells sorted from blood. This sequence originates from a man aged 45-65 years in good health. CDR3 sequence reads: CASSTGTGGHYSPLHF. DNA of the CDR3: TGCGCCAGCAGCACCGGGACAGGGGGACATTATTCACCCCTCCACTTT.